Listed below are T cell receptor beta chains from one sample, sequenced in a study of cytomegalovirus exposure and HLA in healthy donors. Assay used: immunoSEQ multiplex PCR; TCRdb lists only in-frame clones, some missing. Here the sample spans approximately 170,000 clones, approximately 80% being singletons. The sample consisted of PBMCs. The origin of the receptors is a boy aged 2-15 years in good health and CMV-seronegative. Each CDR3 is given with its conserved first and last residue. A D gene is named only where the DNA matches it firmly. Not every row has a clone size; where given, it reads once, few, many or a size class.

clone_size	v_call	d_call	j_call	cdr3_nt	cdr3_aa
-	TRBV11-2	-	TRBJ2-5	TGTGCCAGCAGCTTGTATATCGACAGCCAAGAGACCCAGTACTTC	CASSLYIDSQETQYF
-	TRBV2	-	TRBJ2-7	TGTGCCAGCATGTTGGACACCGCAGGGACCTACGAGCAGTACTTC	CASMLDTAGTYEQYF
-	TRBV10-3	TRBD2	TRBJ2-2	TGTGCCATCAGTGCGACTAGCGGGGGGACAACGAACACCGGGGAGCTGTTTTTT	CAISATSGGTTNTGELFF
few	TRBV6-5	TRBD1	TRBJ1-1	TGTGCCAGCAGAGCGGACAGGGAGGTCGCTGAAGCTTTCTTT	CASRADREVAEAFF
-	TRBV5-1	TRBD1	TRBJ1-2	TGCGCCAGCAGCTCTGGGACAGATTATAACTATGGCTACACCTTC	CASSSGTDYNYGYTF
-	TRBV30	TRBD2	TRBJ2-1	TGTGCCTGGAGTGTAAGGAAGCGGGGGGCCATATACTACAATGAGCAGTTCTTC	CAWSVRKRGAIYYNEQFF
-	TRBV7-3	TRBD2	TRBJ2-7	TGTGCCAGCAGCTCCTACGCGGGAGGCTACGAGCAGTACTTC	CASSSYAGGYEQYF
-	TRBV27	TRBD1	TRBJ1-5	TGTGCCAGCAGAAGGGGACAGTATAGCAATCAGCCCCAGCATTTT	CASRRGQYSNQPQHF
-	TRBV7-2	TRBD1	TRBJ2-7	TGTGCCAGCAGCGCTACCGGGACAGGGGTTACCTACGAGCAGTACTTC	CASSATGTGVTYEQYF
-	TRBV5-4	-	TRBJ2-2	TGTGCCAGCAGCCGGGAGACCGGGGAGCTGTTTTTT	CASSRETGELFF
-	TRBV2	TRBD1	TRBJ2-3	TGTGCCAGCAGTTTCCACAGGGGAAGGGGCACAGATACGCAGTATTTT	CASSFHRGRGTDTQYF
-	TRBV7-2	TRBD1	TRBJ1-3	TGTGCCAGCAGCTCGGACAGGACAAACACCATATATTTT	CASSSDRTNTIYF
-	TRBV7-2	-	TRBJ2-3	TGTGCCAGCAGCTCCTATTGGGATACGCAGTATTTT	CASSSYWDTQYF
-	TRBV12-5	TRBD2	TRBJ2-1	TGTGCTAGTGGTCCTCTGTTGGGTGCTAGCGGGGGGAGGAATGAGCAGTTCTTC	CASGPLLGASGGRNEQFF
-	TRBV9	-	TRBJ1-2	TGTGCCAGCAGCGTAAATACAGGGCACCGTCCTGGGGGCTACACCTTC	CASSVNTGHRPGGYTF
-	TRBV7-2	-	TRBJ2-1	TGTGCCAGCAGCTTAGGGGGGCCGAACAATGAGCAGTTCTTC	CASSLGGPNNEQFF
-	TRBV5-4	TRBD2	TRBJ2-5	TGTGCCAGCAGCTCGTGGCGGGAGGAGACCCAGTACTTC	CASSSWREETQYF
-	TRBV7-7	TRBD2	TRBJ2-5	TGTGCCAGCAGCCCGATAGCGGGGGGAGAGACCCAGTACTTC	CASSPIAGGETQYF
once	TRBV5-8	-	TRBJ2-3	TGTGCCAGCAGCGGAGGCCAGGGGACATATTTT	CASSGGQGTYF
once	TRBV5-1	TRBD1	TRBJ2-7	TGCGCCAGCAGCCACTGGGACAGGGGCTCCTACGAGCAGTACTTC	CASSHWDRGSYEQYF
once	TRBV7-2	TRBD1	TRBJ1-2	TGTGCCAGCAGCCCCGGACAGGGGAGTCGCTACACCTTC	CASSPGQGSRYTF
few	TRBV5-6	TRBD1	TRBJ1-1	TGTGCCAGCAGCTTGGGGACAGGGGCGACTGAAGCTTTCTTT	CASSLGTGATEAFF
-	TRBV6-5	TRBD1	TRBJ2-7	TGTGCCAGCAGGCCCGCGGGACAGGGAGGGGACGAGCAGTACTTC	CASRPAGQGGDEQYF
-	TRBV6-5	-	TRBJ1-1	TGTGCCAGCAGTTACTCGCCCACAATGAACACTGAAGCTTTCTTT	CASSYSPTMNTEAFF
-	TRBV19	TRBD1	TRBJ1-1	TGTGCCAGTAAGGGGACCGGGACAGGGGAACGTGAAGCTTTCTTT	CASKGTGTGEREAFF
-	TRBV5-1	-	TRBJ1-3	TGCGCCAGCAGCCCTTCAGGACAGACCTCAGGAAACACCATATATTTT	CASSPSGQTSGNTIYF
-	TRBV5-4	TRBD2	TRBJ2-4	TGTGCCAGCAGCCCCGGAAGCGGGAGAGGGGGAAACATTCAGTACTTC	CASSPGSGRGGNIQYF
-	TRBV27	-	TRBJ1-2	TGTGCCAGCAGTCCCCTCCGGACAGCTTATTATGGCTACACCTTC	CASSPLRTAYYGYTF
once	TRBV4-3	-	TRBJ1-2	TGCGCCAGCAGCCAAGGGCAGGGATTTAACGACTATGGCTACACCTTC	CASSQGQGFNDYGYTF
-	TRBV27	TRBD1	TRBJ2-2	TGTGCCAGCAGTTCAAATTCAGACAGGGGCCGTGCCGGGGAGCTGTTTTTT	CASSSNSDRGRAGELFF
few	TRBV2	TRBD2	TRBJ2-1	TGTGCCAGCAGTACCCTCTCGGGGACTAGCGATAACAATGAGCAGTTCTTC	CASSTLSGTSDNNEQFF
-	TRBV30	TRBD2	TRBJ2-3	TGTGCCTGGAGTCGTAGCGGGGATAGCACAGATACGCAGTATTTT	CAWSRSGDSTDTQYF
-	TRBV6-1	-	TRBJ1-1	TGTGCCAGCAGTGAAGACCTGGTGCGAGGCACTGAAGCTTTCTTT	CASSEDLVRGTEAFF
-	TRBV11-2	-	TRBJ2-5	TGTGCCAGCAGCCTCGACGGGGGTGGCGACCAAGAGACCCAGTACTTC	CASSLDGGGDQETQYF
-	TRBV19	TRBD2	TRBJ2-7	TGTGCCAGTAGTATATCGCTAGCGGGAGGACTTACGAACGAGCAGTACTTC	CASSISLAGGLTNEQYF
-	TRBV5-5	TRBD1	TRBJ1-2	TGTGCCAGCAGCCGCGGGACAGGAACTTATGGCTACACCTTC	CASSRGTGTYGYTF
-	TRBV7-9	TRBD2	TRBJ2-1	TGTGCCAGCAGACCGACTAGCGGCTACAATGAGCAGTTCTTC	CASRPTSGYNEQFF
-	TRBV6-1	-	TRBJ2-3	TGTGCCAGCCACCCAGGGGGGAGCACAGATACGCAGTATTTT	CASHPGGSTDTQYF
-	TRBV7-6	-	TRBJ1-1	TGTGCCAGCAGCCCTAGGGGGGGGCCGAGAGCTGAAGCTTTCTTT	CASSPRGGPRAEAFF
-	TRBV6-5	TRBD1	TRBJ1-1	TGTGCCAGCATCCCAATACAGGGGGACACTGAAGCTTTCTTT	CASIPIQGDTEAFF